These T cell receptor beta chains were read from a single sample in a study of post-analysis software for immune sequencing data. MiXCR, applied by TCRdb to the PCR reads, yields one record per CDR3 protein. The data show hundreds of thousands of distinct CDR3 sequences, about 44% seen once. Material: blood. The source of these receptors is a girl between 5 and 17 years old with multiple sclerosis. CDR3s include the opening cysteine and the closing phenylalanine or tryptophan. The order of the fields is clone size, V gene, J gene, D gene, CDR3 DNA, CDR3 protein. A D gene is named only where the DNA matches it firmly. Not all rows give a size; the values are once, few, many and, for expanded clones, a class.

-	TRBV29-1	TRBJ1-1	TRBD1	TGCAGCGCAGGGCCGGACAGGTTGAACACTGAAGCTTTCTTT	CSAGPDRLNTEAFF
few	TRBV28	TRBJ2-1	TRBD2	TGTGCCAGCAGTCTTCTAGCGGAACATCAGTTCTTC	CASSLLAEHQFF
-	TRBV5-5	TRBJ2-3	TRBD1	TGTGCCAGCACGACGACAGGGGAAGTCACAGATACGCAGTATTTT	CASTTTGEVTDTQYF
few	TRBV5-5	TRBJ2-1	TRBD1	TGTGCCAGCAGAGCCGGGACAGGGGGTTTTGATCCGTTCTTC	CASRAGTGGFDPFF
few	TRBV7-9	TRBJ2-1	-	TGTGCCAGCAGCTCAAGGGGGACTGAAGGAGATGAGCAGTTCTTC	CASSSRGTEGDEQFF
-	TRBV20-1	TRBJ2-3	-	TGCAGTGCTAGATTTGGGACTAGCACAGATACGCAGTATTTT	CSARFGTSTDTQYF
-	TRBV12-3/TRBV12-4	TRBJ2-5	TRBD2	TGTGCCAGCAACTCTTATGGGGAGGGGCCGGAGACCCAGTACTTC	CASNSYGEGPETQYF
-	TRBV9	TRBJ2-1	-	TGTGCCAGCAGCGTGACTAGCTACAATGAGCAGTTCTTC	CASSVTSYNEQFF
-	TRBV10-2	TRBJ2-7	-	TGCGCCAGCACCCGGGACACCCCCTACGAGCAGTACTTC	CASTRDTPYEQYF
-	TRBV29-1	TRBJ2-7	TRBD2	TGCAGCGTAAACTCCCCGGGACTAGGGCTAAACGAGCAGTACTTC	CSVNSPGLGLNEQYF
-	TRBV4-1	TRBJ2-3	-	TGCGCCAGCAGCCAAGATACGACGGGGACTAGCACAGATACGCAGTATTTT	CASSQDTTGTSTDTQYF
few	TRBV29-1	TRBJ2-1	-	TGCAGCGCTGAGATGAGTTATTACAATGAGCAGTTCTTC	CSAEMSYYNEQFF
-	TRBV15	TRBJ2-1	-	TGTGCCACCAGCACCTATGTGGTCGATGAGCAGTTCTTC	CATSTYVVDEQFF
-	TRBV5-1	TRBJ2-5	-	TGCGCCAGCAGCTTGGGGTGGGCCCAAGAGACCCAGTACTTC	CASSLGWAQETQYF
-	TRBV6-1	TRBJ2-7	TRBD1	TGTGCCAGCAGTATACAGGGGATCTACGAGCAGTACTTC	CASSIQGIYEQYF
-	TRBV6-6	TRBJ2-7	TRBD1	TGTGCCAGCAGTTACGGGGGGACAGGCTCCTACGAGCAGTACTTC	CASSYGGTGSYEQYF
few	TRBV20-1	TRBJ2-3	-	TGCAGTGCCCCCACCGCTGATACGCAGTATTTT	CSAPTADTQYF
-	TRBV24-1	TRBJ2-1	TRBD2	TGTGCCACCAGTGATTACGGACTAGCGGGAGGGCGTGATGAGCAGTTCTTC	CATSDYGLAGGRDEQFF
-	TRBV5-1	TRBJ2-3	-	TGCGCCAGCAGTCCGGGACGGGTTTTCACAGATACGCAGTATTTT	CASSPGRVFTDTQYF
-	TRBV20-1	TRBJ2-5	-	TGCAGTGTCGTTGCGCCCGTACATCTCTCAGGGGAGCAGTACTTC	CSVVAPVHLSGEQYF
-	TRBV20-1	TRBJ2-7	-	TGCAGTGCTAGAGTCGATAAGGGAATAGCCTACGAGCAGTACTTC	CSARVDKGIAYEQYF
-	TRBV7-3	TRBJ2-1	TRBD1	TGTGCCAGCAGCACAGGACAGGGCGATGAGCAGTTCTTC	CASSTGQGDEQFF
-	TRBV6-5	TRBJ2-7	-	TGTGCCACCCGGGCTCCAGCCTACGAGCAGTACTTC	CATRAPAYEQYF
-	TRBV6-5	TRBJ2-1	TRBD1	TGTGCCAGCAGTTTTGGACAGGGCTGGCCCGAACTTTACAATGAGCAGTTCTTC	CASSFGQGWPELYNEQFF
few	TRBV6-5	TRBJ1-1	-	TGTGCCAGCAGTCCCCCCGGGACTTACACTGAAGCTTTCTTT	CASSPPGTYTEAFF
-	TRBV14	TRBJ2-5	-	TGTGCCAGCAGCCAAGATGTACGGGAGACCCAGTACTTC	CASSQDVRETQYF
-	TRBV10-3	TRBJ1-1	-	TGTGCCATCAGTGTTCAGGGGACGAACACTGAAGCTTTCTTT	CAISVQGTNTEAFF
once	TRBV5-1	TRBJ1-1	-	TGCGCCAGCAGCTTCGCGGTGGGGAACACTGAAGCTTTCTTT	CASSFAVGNTEAFF
few	TRBV7-2	TRBJ2-7	-	TGTGCCAGCAGCTTAGCTGGTAATTACGAGCAGTACTTC	CASSLAGNYEQYF
few	TRBV4-1	TRBJ2-3	-	TGCGCCAGCAGCCACTGGGTAATCGCAGATACGCAGTATTTT	CASSHWVIADTQYF
-	TRBV29-1	TRBJ1-1	-	TGCAGCGTTGACGGGGTAAATAGGAACACTGAAGCTTTCTTT	CSVDGVNRNTEAFF
few	TRBV4-1	TRBJ1-2	-	TGCGCCAGCAGCCAAACTCCCACCACCTATGGCTACACCTTC	CASSQTPTTYGYTF
-	TRBV12-3/TRBV12-4	TRBJ1-1	-	TGTGCCAGCAGGTGGAGCCAAGCCCGCGCTTTCTTT	CASRWSQARAFF
few	TRBV5-5	TRBJ2-7	-	TGTGCCAGCAGCAGCCCGACTAGAGCCTCGAGCGAGCAGTACTTC	CASSSPTRASSEQYF
-	TRBV4-1	TRBJ1-2	-	TGCGCCAGCAGCCAAGAACCCCCATCATTGGGGGCTTATGGCTACACCTTC	CASSQEPPSLGAYGYTF
-	TRBV6-1	TRBJ1-2	-	TGTGCCAGCACTAGGGACGTTGGTAACTATGGCTACACCTTC	CASTRDVGNYGYTF
-	TRBV4-1	TRBJ2-7	-	TGCGCCAGCAGCCATTCCTCGAACGTAGGGGCCTACGAGCAGTACTTC	CASSHSSNVGAYEQYF
-	TRBV4-1	TRBJ2-5	-	TGCGCCAGCAGCCCGCACCCTGGAGGGCTCGTTTCCTACGAGCGGTACTTC	CASSPHPGGLVSYERYF
-	TRBV5-1	TRBJ2-3	-	TGCGCCAGCAGCCCGGGCCTAGACCATACGCAGTATTTT	CASSPGLDHTQYF
-	TRBV13	TRBJ2-5	-	TGTGCCAGCAGCCGACCGGGGCAGGTTGTGCAGTACTTC	CASSRPGQVVQYF
few	TRBV7-2	TRBJ1-2	-	TGTGCCAGCAGCCCAACAGGGCCTTATGGCTACACCTTC	CASSPTGPYGYTF